Listed here are 26 T cell receptor beta chains from one sample, sequenced in a study of spatial heterogeneity in lung cancer. Study-wide results and caveats: Within tumors, counts of expanded alpha and beta TCRs tracked tumor mutation counts.

One entry per CDR3 protein, called by TCRdb with MiXCR from the 5' RACE reads. The sample consists of thousands of distinct CDR3 sequences, about 6.8% of them appearing once. As to time point: sample taken at primary tumor resection. These receptors have no identified antigens. Sequencing was performed on lung tumor tissue, taken at surgery. These receptors came from a male donor with early-stage non-small cell lung cancer.

This clonotype was detected ten times or more. With the library built for alpha chains, this beta chain is off target and its frequency is not meaningful. The rearrangement joins TRBV6-5 to TRBJ1-2, with D tentatively TRBD1 (6 bases). Germline V gives CDR1 MNHEY, CDR2 SVGAGI. V lost 8 bases and J 8 bases, leaving 21 bases between the germline ends. The CDR3 is 14 residues long. The CDR3 loop reads CASGGQGRSSGYTF. The CDR3, as DNA: TGTGCCAGCGGGGGGCAGGGGAGGAGCAGCGGCTACACCTTC.

This clonotype rates as medium-sized (0.01 to 0.1%). The library was designed around alpha chains, so this beta chain is a stray read whose abundance carries little weight. The V gene is TRBV7-3, the J gene TRBJ2-2; 14 bases align to TRBD2. The germline V gene encodes CDR1 SGHTA and CDR2 FQGTGA. The CDR3 is made up of 16 amino acids. Trimming removed 9 bases from V and 4 bases from J; junction bases left unmatched: 7. The CDR3 DNA reads TGTGCCAGTCGACTAGCGGGAGGGCGTTTCACCGGGGAGCTGTTTTTT. Its protein product is CASRLAGGRFTGELFF.

This clonotype is labeled as medium-sized. This beta chain came through as a stray read in a library set up for alpha chains, and its size says little. V usage is TRBV10-3 and J usage is TRBJ2-7; D may be TRBD1 (5 bases). The V gene's germline CDR1 is ENHRY and CDR2 SYGVKD. Trimming removed 0 bases from V and 0 bases from J, with 12 bases in between. The CDR3 sequence is 16 residues long. The CDR3 reads CAISESTRQNSYEQYF. The CDR3 coding sequence is TGTGCCATCAGTGAGTCGACGAGACAGAACTCCTACGAGCAGTACTTC.

This clonotype is termed medium-sized. Being off target in a library aimed at alpha chains, this beta chain has a size of little meaning. J is TRBJ2-7 and V is TRBV10-1; 9 positions agree with TRBD1. Trimming took 6 bases from V and 3 from J; bases not matched to a gene: 9. Germline V gives CDR1 WNHNN, CDR2 SYGVQD (reference sequence). This CDR3 region has 15 residues. The CDR3 sequence: CASRNRGPGLYEQYF. DNA for the CDR3: TGCGCCAGCAGAAACAGGGGGCCCGGGCTCTACGAGCAGTACTTC.

In its sample, this clonotype ranks as medium-sized. Within a library made for alpha chains, this beta chain is off target, and its count is uninformative. This chain uses TRBV7-2 with TRBJ2-5; TRBD1 might be the D (6 bases). Germline V gene sequence: CDR1 SGHTA, CDR2 FQGNSA. This CDR3 contains 14 residues. Trimming cost V 5 bases and J 0 bases, with 10 bases left between them. This chain's CDR3 is CASSAGQYQETQYF. The CDR3 DNA follows: TGTGCCAGCAGCGCAGGACAGTACCAAGAGACCCAGTACTTC.

This clonotype rates as medium-sized. This beta chain is a stray sequence in a library constructed for alpha chains; its clone size is not meaningful. V gene TRBV9 combines with J gene TRBJ2-7; D uncertain. The germline V gene has CDR1 SGDLS and CDR2 YYNGEE. Trimming cost V 0 bases and J 3 bases, with 13 bases left between them. This CDR3 contains 15 residues. In DNA form, the CDR3 reads TGTGCCAGCAGCGTAGCGGAAGGAGCACTCTACGAGCAGTACTTC. Its protein product is CASSVAEGALYEQYF.

This clonotype has at least ten counts. The size of this beta chain means little, since it is a stray read in a library made for alpha chains. This sequence joins TRBV6-5 and TRBJ2-3; tentatively, D is TRBD1 or TRBD2 (7 bases each). Germline assignment: CDR1 MNHEY and CDR2 SVGAGI. This CDR3 comprises 14 residues. Trimming left V 5 bases short and J 8 bases short, with 17 bases between. The CDR3, as DNA: TGTGCCAGCAGTCAGGGGGGGGTATTGAGTACGCAGTATTTT. Amino acids: CASSQGGVLSTQYF.

By share, this clonotype counts as large (0.1 to 1%). This beta chain appears as a stray read in a library generated for alpha chains; its size is not informative. The rearrangement uses TRBV7-2 and TRBJ2-7; 10 nucleotides agree with TRBD2. The CDR3 consists of 16 residues. Looked up from germline, CDR1 is SGHTA and CDR2 is FQGNSA. V shed 0 bases, J shed 4 bases, and the junction held 6 bases outside the gene matches. CDR3 region: CASSLASLAGEYEQYF. CDR3 sequence (DNA): TGTGCCAGCAGCTTAGCATCGCTAGCGGGGGAATACGAGCAGTACTTC.

By sample share, this clonotype is medium-sized. This beta chain turned up in a library designed for alpha chains; as an off-target read, its abundance says little. The J gene is TRBJ1-1, the V gene TRBV11-2, with a possible D match to TRBD1 (5 bases). The V gene lost 8 bases and the J gene lost 1 base, with 11 bases spanning the gap. The CDR3 totals 13 residues. Germline V gene sequence: CDR1 SGHAT, CDR2 FQNNGV. This CDR3 is CASLFQGNTEAFF. Written as DNA, the CDR3 is TGTGCCAGCCTTTTCCAGGGGAACACTGAAGCTTTCTTT. The full variable domain, with the rest looked up from reference TRBV11-2 and TRBJ1-1, is EAGVAQSPRYKIIEKRQSVAFWCNPISGHATLYWYQQILGQGPKLLIQFQNNGVVDDSQLPKDRFSAERLKGVDSTLKIQPAKLEDSAVYLCASLFQGNTEAFFGQGTRLTVV.

To note about this clonotype: Being off target in a library aimed at alpha chains, this beta chain has a size of little meaning. J is TRBJ2-1 and V is TRBV28, with 9 positions matching TRBD1. The ends lost 7 bases at V and 7 bases at J; junction bases unmatched: 8. From germline, CDR1 is MDHEN and CDR2 SYDVKM. This CDR3 is 14 amino acids long. The CDR3 reads CASKEGTGRNEQFF. The DNA of the CDR3 is TGTGCCAGCAAAGAAGGGACAGGGAGGAATGAGCAGTTCTTC.

As to this clonotype: A much larger clone lies a single base off, so this may be a read error. For a library built for alpha chains, this beta chain is a stray read; little rests on its size. The chain links TRBV5-1 to TRBJ2-5; the D is unclear. The germline CDR1 and CDR2 sequences are SGHRS and YFSETQ. Trimming cost V 1 base and J 8 bases, with 18 bases left between them. The CDR3 has 15 amino acids. The CDR3 region is CASSLWQSDVDTQYF. The CDR3 nucleotides are TGCGCCAGCAGCTTGTGGCAATCGGACGTGGACACCCAGTACTTC.

This clonotype is medium-sized (0.01 to 0.1%) within its sample. This beta chain lies outside the target of a library built for alpha chains; its clone size means little. The chain employs TRBV7-2 and TRBJ2-5, with TRBD1 identical over 7 bases. This CDR3 has 17 amino acids. Germline V gene lookup returns CDR1 SGHTA and CDR2 FQGNSA. With 5 bases clipped from V and 2 bases from J, the junction kept 14 bases outside the gene matches. The CDR3 reads CASSTNLGTASQETQYF. In DNA, the CDR3 is TGTGCCAGCAGCACCAATCTTGGGACAGCAAGTCAAGAGACCCAGTACTTC.

About this clonotype: This beta chain was picked up by a library intended for alpha chains and is off target, so its count carries little meaning. The V gene is TRBV4-2, the J gene TRBJ1-1, with a weak D call TRBD1 (5 bases). V lost 4 bases to trimming and J lost 10 bases, with 16 bases between them. The CDR3 extends over 13 amino acids. Germline CDR1 is LGHNA and CDR2 is YNFKEQ. CDR3 nucleotides: TGTGCCAGCAGCCCCAATTTGGCAGGGAGAGCTTTCTTT. Its protein product is CASSPNLAGRAFF.

This clonotype was counted at least ten times. Because this beta chain is a stray read in a library intended to capture alpha chains, its abundance should not be given much weight. This chain links TRBV7-2 with TRBJ2-7; no reliable D call. The CDR3 sequence is 14 residues long. Germline lookup yields CDR1 SGHTA and CDR2 FQGNSA. V dropped 1 base and J dropped 5 bases, with 12 bases sitting between them. The CDR3 nucleotides read TGTGCCAGCAGCTTAGGGCCCACCCGCGACGAGCAGTACTTC. Translating it yields CASSLGPTRDEQYF.

This clonotype is judged medium-sized (0.01 to 0.1%). Little can be read into the size of this beta chain, an off-target read in a library designed for alpha chains. This chain joins TRBV7-6 and TRBJ1-5; D possibly corresponds to TRBD1 (5 bases). The CDR3 has 16 amino acids. The V end was cut by 0 bases, the J end by 2 bases, with 11 bases between. CDR1 is SGHVS, CDR2 FNYEAQ, per germline. CDR3 sequence (DNA): TGTGCCAGCAGCTTAGCAGGGGAGAGGGGCAATCAGCCCCAGCATTTT. As protein: CASSLAGERGNQPQHF.

On this clonotype: This beta chain appears as a stray read in a library generated for alpha chains; its size is not informative. The chain uses TRBV20-1 and TRBJ2-6, with D maybe TRBD1 (6 bases). The V gene lost 2 bases and the J gene lost 2 bases, with 10 bases spanning the gap. This CDR3 region has 15 residues. In germline, CDR1 is DFQATT, CDR2 SNEGSKA (reference sequence). The CDR3 DNA follows: TGCAGTGCTAGACCTGGGGGCGCTGGGGCCAACGTCCTGACTTTC. Translation gives CSARPGGAGANVLTF.

This clonotype is termed medium-sized. This beta chain appears as a stray read in a library generated for alpha chains; its size is not informative. V usage is TRBV4-2 and J usage is TRBJ1-2; D is undetermined. Germline values: CDR1 LGHNA, CDR2 YNFKEQ. V lost 0 bases and J 0 bases, leaving 5 bases between the germline ends. The CDR3 consists of 14 residues. Here the CDR3 DNA reads TGTGCCAGCAGCCAAGATCCTACTAACTATGGCTACACCTTC. It translates to CASSQDPTNYGYTF.

This clonotype ranks as large. This beta chain appears as a stray read in a library generated for alpha chains; its size is not informative. V is TRBV2 and J is TRBJ2-4, with 13 bases identical to TRBD2. Per germline, CDR1 SNHLY and CDR2 FYNNEI. Unmatched junction bases numbered 9, after V lost 1 base and J lost 0 bases. The CDR3 totals 20 residues. As DNA, the CDR3 is TGTGCCAGCAGTGAAGTCATCGGGACTAGCGGGAAATTAGCCAAAAACATTCAGTACTTC. Protein product: CASSEVIGTSGKLAKNIQYF. The full variable domain, with the rest looked up from reference TRBV2 and TRBJ2-4, is EPEVTQTPSHQVTQMGQEVILRCVPISNHLYFYWYRQILGQKVEFLVSFYNNEISEKSEIFDDQFSVERPDGSNFTLKIRSTKLEDSAMYFCASSEVIGTSGKLAKNIQYFGAGTRLSVL.

This clonotype is labeled medium-sized. The library was built for alpha chains, so this beta chain is an off-target read and its size means little. The chain links TRBV6-6 to TRBJ2-2; D uncertain. The V end lost 2 bases, the J end lost 4 bases, and 11 bases lay between the germline ends. CDR1 is MNHNY, CDR2 SVGAGI, per germline (reference sequence). The CDR3 loop spans 15 amino acids. The CDR3 loop reads CASSYGHPSTGELFF. CDR3 bases: TGTGCCAGCAGTTACGGGCACCCCAGCACCGGGGAGCTGTTTTTT.

On this clonotype: This beta chain represents an off-target read in a library built for alpha chains; its size is of limited meaning. The J gene is TRBJ1-2, the V gene TRBV6-1; 7 bases are a match to TRBD1. This CDR3 comprises 15 residues. Losses at the gene ends were 6 bases for V and 4 bases for J; bases not matched to a gene: 11. Germline V gene data show CDR1 as MNHNS and CDR2 as SASEGT. CDR3 amino acids: CASREQGRLSYGYTF. CDR3 sequence (DNA): TGTGCCAGCAGAGAACAGGGGAGACTTTCCTATGGCTACACCTTC.

There are a few counts of this clonotype. This beta chain came through as a stray read in a library set up for alpha chains, and its size says little. The V gene is TRBV5-1, the J gene TRBJ2-5, with 10 bases lining up with TRBD2. Germline loops: CDR1 SGHRS, CDR2 YFSETQ. V was clipped by 5 bases and J by 3 bases; unmatched bases: 10. The CDR3 runs 16 residues. CDR3 sequence: CASSTLAGTDKETQYF. The CDR3 coding sequence is TGCGCCAGCAGTACACTAGCGGGAACGGATAAAGAGACCCAGTACTTC.

Sample share makes this clonotype medium-sized. Within a library made for alpha chains, this beta chain is off target, and its count is uninformative. J is TRBJ1-6 and V is TRBV9, with a weak D call TRBD1 (6 bases). With 0 bases removed from V and 3 bases from J, the gap between germline ends came to 13 bases. CDR1 and CDR2 (germline): SGDLS, YYNGEE. The CDR3 is 17 amino acids. The CDR3 sequence: CASSVAAGAIYNSPLHF. In nucleotides, the CDR3 is TGTGCCAGCAGCGTAGCGGCAGGGGCAATCTATAATTCACCCCTCCACTTT. The variable domain in full, with the rest retrieved from reference TRBV9 and TRBJ1-6, is DSGVTQTPKHLITATGQRVTLRCSPRSGDLSVYWYQQSLDQGLQFLIQYYNGEERAKGNILERFSAQQFPDLHSELNLSSLELGDSALYFCASSVAAGAIYNSPLHFGNGTRLTVT.

As concerns this clonotype: Little can be read into the size of this beta chain, an off-target read in a library designed for alpha chains. The rearrangement joins TRBV20-1 to TRBJ2-3; D gene uncertain. The germline V gene has CDR1 DFQATT and CDR2 SNEGSKA (reference sequence). The CDR3 has 8 residues. CDR3 coding DNA: TGCAGGCCGGATACGCAGTATTTT. This sequence encodes CRPDTQYF.

On this clonotype itself: Being off target in a library aimed at alpha chains, this beta chain has a size of little meaning. V usage is TRBV6-1 and J usage is TRBJ1-1; D is undetermined. Germline loops: CDR1 MNHNS, CDR2 SASEGT. This CDR3 spans 17 amino acids. V was pared by 4 bases and J by 0 bases, with 18 bases between. CDR3 protein: CASSGPPSDPLNTEAFF. The CDR3 DNA sequence: TGTGCCAGCAGTGGACCTCCGTCGGACCCTTTGAACACTGAAGCTTTCTTT.

This clonotype has only a few counts. For a library built for alpha chains, this beta chain is a stray read; little rests on its size. The chain is built from TRBV6-1 and TRBJ2-2; no definite D call. The V end lost 7 bases, the J end lost 3 bases, and 6 bases lay between the germline ends. The CDR3 length is 12 residues. Germline lookup yields CDR1 MNHNS and CDR2 SASEGT. CDR3 in amino acids: CASTFYTGELFF. CDR3 nucleotide sequence: TGTGCCAGCACCTTCTACACCGGGGAGCTGTTTTTT.

Sample share makes this clonotype medium-sized. Within a library made for alpha chains, this beta chain is off target, and its count is uninformative. V and J are TRBV7-9 and TRBJ1-5; D gene ambiguous. Germline-derived CDR1 and CDR2 are SEHNR and FQNEAQ (reference sequence). V was cut by 5 bases and J by 2 bases, with 13 bases left in between. This CDR3 comprises 15 residues. The CDR3 reads CASSPMKGGNQPQHF. The CDR3 nucleotides are TGTGCCAGCAGCCCCATGAAGGGAGGCAATCAGCCCCAGCATTTT.